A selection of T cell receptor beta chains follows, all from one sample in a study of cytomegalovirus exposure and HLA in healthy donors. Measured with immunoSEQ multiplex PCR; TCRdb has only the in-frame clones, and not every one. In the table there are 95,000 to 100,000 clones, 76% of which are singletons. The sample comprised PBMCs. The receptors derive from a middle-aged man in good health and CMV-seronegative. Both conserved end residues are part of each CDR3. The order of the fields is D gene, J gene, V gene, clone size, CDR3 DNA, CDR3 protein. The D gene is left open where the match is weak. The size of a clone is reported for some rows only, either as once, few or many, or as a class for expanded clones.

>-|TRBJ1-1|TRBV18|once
TGTGCCAGCTCACTAACCTCTACCACTGAAGCTTTCTTT
CASSLTSTTEAFF
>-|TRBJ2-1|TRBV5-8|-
TGTGCCAACGGGACTGGTATCTCCTACAATGAGCAGTTCTTC
CANGTGISYNEQFF
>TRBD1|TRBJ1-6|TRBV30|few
TGTGCCTGGAGTCGACCGGACAGGGACAATTCACCCCTCCACTTT
CAWSRPDRDNSPLHF
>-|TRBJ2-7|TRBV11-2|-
TGTGCCAGCAGCTCCAGGGCCCTAGATGGGGAGCAGTACTTC
CASSSRALDGEQYF
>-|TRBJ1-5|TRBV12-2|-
TGTGCAAGCCCCTCCGCCTATAGCAATCAGCCCCAGCATTTT
CASPSAYSNQPQHF
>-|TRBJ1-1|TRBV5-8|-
TGTGCCAGCTCCAGGGGCTACATGAACACTGAAGCTTTCTTT
CASSRGYMNTEAFF
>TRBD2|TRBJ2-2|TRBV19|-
TGTGCCAGTAACTACAGATTACGGACTAGCGGTGTCGCGAACACCGGGGAGCTGTTTTTT
CASNYRLRTSGVANTGELFF
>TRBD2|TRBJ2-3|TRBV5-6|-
TGTGCCAGCTCTCGACCGGGCTCGGGACTAGCGGACAGCACAGATACGCAGTATTTT
CASSRPGSGLADSTDTQYF
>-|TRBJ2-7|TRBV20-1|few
TGCAGTGCTTTCGAGTTGGTCGAGCAGTACTTC
CSAFELVEQYF
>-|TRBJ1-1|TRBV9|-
TGTGCCAGCAGCGTCCAGACGGGGAACACTGAAGCTTTCTTT
CASSVQTGNTEAFF
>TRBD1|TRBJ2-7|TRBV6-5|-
TGTGCCAGCAGCCCCCGTGACAGGGGCTACGAGCAGTACTTC
CASSPRDRGYEQYF
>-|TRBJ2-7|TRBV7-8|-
TGTGCCAGCAGCCCAACCAGGGTTAGTTCCTACGAGCAGTACTTC
CASSPTRVSSYEQYF
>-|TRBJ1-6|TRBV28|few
TGTGCCAGCACCCCGGGTCTCCCGGGTCAGAGCTCCTATAATTCACCCCTCCACTTT
CASTPGLPGQSSYNSPLHF
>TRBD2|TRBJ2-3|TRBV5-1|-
TGCGCCAGCAGCTTACGGACTAGCGGCCTCACAGATACGCAGTATTTT
CASSLRTSGLTDTQYF
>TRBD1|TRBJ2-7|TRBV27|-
TGTGCCAGCAGTGCCCGACAGGGGGCTTGGTACGAGCAGTACTTC
CASSARQGAWYEQYF
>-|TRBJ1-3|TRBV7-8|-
TGTGCCAGCAGCTTAGCGACATCCTCTGGAAACACCATATATTTT
CASSLATSSGNTIYF
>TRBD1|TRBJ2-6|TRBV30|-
TGTGCCTGGAGTGATGTCAGGGGGTTTTCTGGGGCCAACGTCCTGACTTTC
CAWSDVRGFSGANVLTF
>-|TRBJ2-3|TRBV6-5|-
TGTGCCAGCAGTTCCCGTCCGGGTGGCAGAGACACGCAGTATTTT
CASSSRPGGRDTQYF